The sequence of this T cell receptor beta chain was determined in a study of OX40 agonist ivuxolimab in advanced cancers. Study background: While on treatment, patients had intravenous ivuxolimab at 0.01 to 10 mg/kg every 2 weeks. Patients with hepatocellular carcinoma, melanoma, renal cell or head and neck cancer made up the dose-escalation patients.

The CDR3 length is 14 residues. J lost 3 bases, V lost 5 bases, and 6 bases had no gene match. CDR1 is SGHVS and CDR2 is FNYEAQ in the germline V gene. As for this clone: What it recognizes is unknown.

Method: immunoSEQ multiplex PCR; TCRdb's copy keeps in-frame clones and lacks some. Counted here are around 38,000 clones, roughly four fifths occurring once; the ten biggest clones make up 21%. General observations from the study: Undetermined was the antigen specificity of the expanded peripheral T cells.

The chain couples TRBV7-6 to TRBJ2-7, with 8 positions matching TRBD1. The source of this sequence is an adult with an advanced solid tumor such as melanoma, head and neck, liver or kidney cancer. Specimen: CD4+ or CD8+ T cells sorted from blood, collected in a trial of the OX40 agonist ivuxolimab. For the CDR3, the DNA is TGTGCCAGCAGCCGTTCCGACAGGGGCTACGAGCAGTACTTC. This encodes CASSRSDRGYEQYF.